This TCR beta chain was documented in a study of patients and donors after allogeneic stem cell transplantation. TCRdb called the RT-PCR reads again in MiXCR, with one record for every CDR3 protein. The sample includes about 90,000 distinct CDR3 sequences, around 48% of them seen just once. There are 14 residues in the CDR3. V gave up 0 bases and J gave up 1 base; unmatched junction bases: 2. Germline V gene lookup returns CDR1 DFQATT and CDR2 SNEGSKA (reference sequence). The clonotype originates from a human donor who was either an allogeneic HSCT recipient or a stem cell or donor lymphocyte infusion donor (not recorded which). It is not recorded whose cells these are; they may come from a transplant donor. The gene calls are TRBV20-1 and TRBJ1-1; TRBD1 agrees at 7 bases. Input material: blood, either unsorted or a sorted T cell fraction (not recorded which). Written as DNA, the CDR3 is TGCAGTGCTAGAGATAGACAGGGGAACACTGAAGCTTTCTTT. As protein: CSARDRQGNTEAFF.